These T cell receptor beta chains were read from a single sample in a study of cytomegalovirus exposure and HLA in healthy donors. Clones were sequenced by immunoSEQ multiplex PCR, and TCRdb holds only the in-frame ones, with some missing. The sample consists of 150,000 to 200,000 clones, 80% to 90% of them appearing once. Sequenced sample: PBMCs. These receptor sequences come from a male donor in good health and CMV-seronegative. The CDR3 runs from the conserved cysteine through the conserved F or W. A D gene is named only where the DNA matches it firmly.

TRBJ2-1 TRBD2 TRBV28 CASGLAGGQQFF
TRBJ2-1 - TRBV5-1 CASSIAQQGYSEQFF
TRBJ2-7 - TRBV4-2 CASSQDPLPDEQYF
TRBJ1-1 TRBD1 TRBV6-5 CASIRQGRGTEAFF
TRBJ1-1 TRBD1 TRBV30 CAWSPGTANTEAFF
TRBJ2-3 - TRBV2 CASSGSPTDTQYF
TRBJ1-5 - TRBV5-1 CASSLGGEDQPQHF
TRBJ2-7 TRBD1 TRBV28 CASSLGGTGVSYEQYF
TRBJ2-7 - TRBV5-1 CASSLEGGGFYPYF
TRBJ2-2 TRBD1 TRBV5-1 CASSFGLGQGANTGELFF
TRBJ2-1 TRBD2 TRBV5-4 CASSRLAGTYNEQFF
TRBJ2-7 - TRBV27 CASSFLTGSYEQYF
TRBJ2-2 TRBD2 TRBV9 CASARRIAGTGELFF
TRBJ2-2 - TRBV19 CASRGTSNTGELFF
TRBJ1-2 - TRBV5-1 CASSLSQGLSYGYTF
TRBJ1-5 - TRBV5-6 CASQPGFSNQPQHF
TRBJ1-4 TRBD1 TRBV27 CASSPKDRVGEKLFF
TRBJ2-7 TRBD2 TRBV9 CASSAGGGSSYEQYF
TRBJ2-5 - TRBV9 CASSVATGGVKNQETQYF
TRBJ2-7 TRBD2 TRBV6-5 CASKRGEGGHEQYF
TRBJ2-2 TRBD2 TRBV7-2 CASSLVSGSGTGELFF
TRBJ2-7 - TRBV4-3 CASSQESQEYEQYF
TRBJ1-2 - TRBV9 CASSVDAGEFYGYTF
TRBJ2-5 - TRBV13 CASSLVLEETQYF
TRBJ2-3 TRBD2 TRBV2 CASSAGGGTDTQYF
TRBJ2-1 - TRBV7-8 CASSFRGSDEQFF
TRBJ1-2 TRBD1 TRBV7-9 CASSQQGAWGYTF
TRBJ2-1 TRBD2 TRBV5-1 CASSSPTSGGYNEQFF
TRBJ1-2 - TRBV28 CASIEGRGYGYTF
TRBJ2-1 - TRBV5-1 CASGKGRAPYNEQFF
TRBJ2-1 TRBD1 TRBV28 CASSYGTGADNEQFF
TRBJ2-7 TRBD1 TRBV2 CASRGTGWQYF
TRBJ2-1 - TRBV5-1 CASSGTGSSYNEQFF
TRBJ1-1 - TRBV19 CASSISGAANTEAFF
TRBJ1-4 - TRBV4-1 CASSQERATTNEKLFF
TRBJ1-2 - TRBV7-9 CASRSSGTHYGYTF
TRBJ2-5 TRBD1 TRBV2 CASTGTGGETQYF
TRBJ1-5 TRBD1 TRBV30 CAWSADRGNQPQHF
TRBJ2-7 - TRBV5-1 CASSRPEGGPQEQYF
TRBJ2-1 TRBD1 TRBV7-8 CASSYGQGALVF
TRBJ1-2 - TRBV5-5 CASSPPGGANYGYTF
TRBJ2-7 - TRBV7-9 CASSPQQGRTPFSYEQYF
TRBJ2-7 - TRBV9 CASSVQPGDSYEQYF
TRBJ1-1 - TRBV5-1 CASRPPLTGFGNTEAFF
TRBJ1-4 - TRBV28 CAISPLRGLSHEKLFF
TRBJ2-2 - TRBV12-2 CASRLPLALLDTGELFF
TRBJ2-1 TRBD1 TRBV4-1 CASSQVGTGVRNEQFF
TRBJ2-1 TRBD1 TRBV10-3 CAITGQGRGEQFF
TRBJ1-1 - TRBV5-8 CASSLVRNTEAFF